The T cell receptor (beta chain) described here comes from a study of identical twins. TCRdb re-derived calls from the 5' RACE reads in MiXCR, one entry per CDR3 protein. The table includes about 890,000 distinct CDR3 sequences, 9% to 15% detected once. To note about this clonotype: Its antigen is as yet unknown.

Study results and limitations: Within monozygotic twins, out-of-frame TCR alpha sharing was underestimated by the models. Invariant MAIT and iNKT cells may have partly biased zero-insertion analyses.

CDR1 and CDR2 from the germline V gene are SGHRS and YFSETQ. The CDR3 is 15 amino acids. Trimming took 4 bases from V and 5 from J; bases not matched to a gene: 5. These data are also associated with another study on yellow fever vaccine responses in identical twins. That work contributes: Twins' vaccine T cell responses reportedly seemed partly convergent and partly personalized.

The chain is built from TRBV5-1 and TRBJ2-5; TRBD2 aligns across 13 bases. Sequencing was carried out using PBMCs. This TCR derives from a woman under 30 in good health. The CDR3 is CASSRGLAGLETQYF. In DNA, the CDR3 is TGCGCCAGCAGCCGGGGACTAGCGGGGCTTGAGACCCAGTACTTC.